The clone carrying this T cell receptor (beta chain) occurred many times. This entry is derived from a study of blood T cells in healthy people across ages. Peripheral blood samples of roughly 10 milliliters were drawn from each donor. The CDR3 spans 13 residues. CDR1 and CDR2 (germline): LGHNT, FRNRAP. A second about 7 to 12 cycle PCR used barcoded and J-beta primers. Using its own MiXCR run on the 5' RACE reads, TCRdb lists one record per CDR3 protein. The sample shows 500,000 to 700,000 distinct CDR3 sequences, approximately 30% of them seen only once. This sequence joins TRBV12-5 and TRBJ2-5, with a weak D call TRBD2 (5 bases). The end of the DNA aligns better with TRBJ2-7, so the J call may be wrong. This clonotype originated in a woman older than 75 in good health. Sequenced sample: blood. The CDR3 spells CASSGGPPGEQYF. The CDR3 bases are TGTGCTAGCTCCGGCGGGCCTCCCGGCGAGCAGTACTTC.